The 18 T cell receptor beta chains below were found in one sample sequenced in a study of T cells in Graves' hyperthyroidism and ophthalmopathy. Researchers amplified the TCR beta CDR3 regions from RNA transcripts. During a first-round RT-PCR of the TCR CDR3, the HTBI primer set was used. TCRdb re-called the multiplex PCR reads through MiXCR, storing one row per CDR3 protein. The data hold a few hundred thousand distinct CDR3 sequences, with about 16% observed a single time. Sequenced material: blood. The receptors derive from a woman aged 25 to 39 with Graves' hyperthyroidism.

This clonotype was recorded a few times. This chain connects TRBV4-2 to TRBJ2-7, with TRBD1 identical over 8 bases. Trimming removed 1 base from V and 5 bases from J; junction bases left unmatched: 4. The germline V gene encodes CDR1 LGHNA and CDR2 YNFKEQ. The CDR3 covers 14 residues. For the CDR3, the DNA is TGTGCCAGCAGCCAAGCGTTGACAGGGGACGAGCAGTACTTC. This translates into CASSQALTGDEQYF.

This clonotype has at least ten counts. This rearrangement joins TRBV2 to TRBJ2-1; the match to TRBD2 covers 11 bases. The germline CDR1 and CDR2 sequences are SNHLY and FYNNEI. The CDR3 has 16 amino acids. Germline trimming cut 6 bases from V and 5 bases from J; bases unmatched to any gene: 9. The DNA for the CDR3 is TGTGCCAGCAGCGGCTTGACTAGCGGGAATGACAATGAGCAGTTCTTC. It codes for CASSGLTSGNDNEQFF.

This clonotype has only a few counts. This chain uses TRBV7-9 with TRBJ2-7; no clear D gene. The germline V gene encodes CDR1 SEHNR and CDR2 FQNEAQ (reference sequence). The CDR3 totals 13 residues. V was cut by 5 bases and J by 3 bases, with 11 bases left in between. CDR3 amino acids: CASSPPGNYEQYF. DNA for the CDR3: TGTGCCAGCAGCCCCCCGGGCAACTACGAGCAGTACTTC. Drawing the rest from reference TRBV7-9 and TRBJ2-7, the complete variable domain is DTGVSQNPRHKITKRGQNVTFRCDPISEHNRLYWYRQTLGQGPEFLTYFQNEAQLEKSRLLSDRFSAERPKGSFSTLEIQRTEQGDSAMYLCASSPPGNYEQYFGPGTRLTVT.

This chain links TRBV6-1 with TRBJ1-5; TRBD1 aligns across 9 bases. The V and J ends lost 4 bases and 7 bases, in that order; junction bases with no gene match: 8. The CDR3 is made up of 15 amino acids. From germline, CDR1 is MNHNS and CDR2 SASEGT. Here the CDR3 reads CASSVPQGAWQPQHF. The CDR3 nucleotides read TGTGCCAGCAGTGTCCCACAGGGGGCATGGCAGCCCCAGCATTTT.

The chain has TRBV11-2 and TRBJ1-2, with 12 bases that match TRBD1. CDR1 is SGHAT and CDR2 is FQNNGV in the germline V gene. The CDR3 is 15 amino acids. Germline trimming cut 3 bases from V and 3 bases from J; bases unmatched to any gene: 2. The CDR3, as DNA: TGTGCCAGCAGCTTGGGGACAGGGGGCTACTATGGCTACACCTTC. This sequence encodes CASSLGTGGYYGYTF.

This clonotype was detected many times. CDR3 in amino acids: CASSWGRVSGELFF. CDR3 sequence (DNA): TGTGCCAGCAGTTGGGGCAGGGTGTCCGGGGAGCTGTTTTTT. The chain joins TRBV28 to TRBJ2-2; tentatively, D is TRBD1 (5 bases). There are 14 residues in the CDR3. Germline V gene sequence: CDR1 MDHEN, CDR2 SYDVKM. With 4 bases removed from V and 6 bases from J, the gap between germline ends came to 12 bases.

The sample holds many counts of this clonotype. The chain uses TRBV6-1 and TRBJ2-3; 7 positions match TRBD1. The CDR3 loop spans 13 amino acids. The germline V gene encodes CDR1 MNHNS and CDR2 SASEGT. Trimming took 3 bases from V and 4 from J; bases not matched to a gene: 1. The CDR3 nucleotides are TGTGCCAGCAGTGAGACAGGGTCAGATACGCAGTATTTT. As protein: CASSETGSDTQYF.

This clonotype has a count of ten or more. The chain has TRBV28 and TRBJ2-1, with 8 bases that match TRBD2. This CDR3 spans 15 amino acids. The germline V gene encodes CDR1 MDHEN and CDR2 SYDVKM. Trimming took 5 bases from V and 10 from J; bases not matched to a gene: 13. CDR3: CASSPHRGGSDEQFF. CDR3 nucleotide sequence: TGTGCCAGCAGTCCTCATCGGGGGGGGAGCGACGAGCAGTTCTTC.

The chain uses TRBV28 and TRBJ2-7; 13 bases fit TRBD2. The V gene's germline CDR1 is MDHEN and CDR2 SYDVKM. V was clipped by 6 bases and J by 1 base; unmatched bases: 3. This CDR3 spans 15 amino acids. The CDR3 DNA reads TGTGCCAGCAGGTCACTAGCGGGAGGGTCCTACGAGCAGTACTTC. This translates into CASRSLAGGSYEQYF. The whole variable domain, remainder taken from reference TRBV28 and TRBJ2-7, is DVKVTQSSRYLVKRTGEKVFLECVQDMDHENMFWYRQDPGLGLRLIYFSYDVKMKEKGDIPEGYSVSREKKERFSLILESASTNQTSMYLCASRSLAGGSYEQYFGPGTRLTVT.

This clonotype was found many times. The rearrangement joins TRBV18 to TRBJ2-7; D is perhaps TRBD1 (6 bases). This CDR3 contains 14 residues. V was clipped by 3 bases and J by 0 bases, with 9 bases between them. Germline CDR1 is KGHSH and CDR2 is LQKENI. The CDR3 sequence is CASSPGTHSYEQYF. The CDR3 coding sequence is TGTGCCAGCTCACCGGGGACACACTCCTACGAGCAGTACTTC.

The chain carries TRBV12-3 or TRBV12-4 and TRBJ2-5; unclear D gene. This CDR3 has 12 amino acids. The V end lost 1 base, the J end lost 12 bases, and 12 bases lay between the germline ends. This chain's CDR3 is CASSLGRAHEYF. The DNA of the CDR3 is TGTGCCAGCAGTTTAGGCCGGGCTCACGAGTACTTC.

This clonotype appeared many times. The chain recombines TRBV7-9 with TRBJ2-3, with D tentatively TRBD1 or TRBD2 (5 bases each). This CDR3 spans 16 amino acids. Looked up from germline, CDR1 is SEHNR and CDR2 is FQNEAQ (reference sequence). The germline V and J ends were trimmed by 1 base and 2 bases, with 13 bases remaining between them. The DNA of the CDR3 is TGTGCCAGCAGCTTAGGTCTGGGACCGAACACAGATACGCAGTATTTT. Protein sequence: CASSLGLGPNTDTQYF.

This clonotype appeared many times. The CDR3 is CSAKAFPDTQYF. The CDR3, as DNA: TGCAGTGCTAAGGCCTTCCCAGATACGCAGTATTTT. This rearrangement joins TRBV20-1 to TRBJ2-3; D not certain. The germline V and J ends were trimmed by 4 bases and 4 bases, with 9 bases remaining between them. From germline, CDR1 is DFQATT and CDR2 SNEGSKA (reference sequence). The CDR3 length is 12 residues.

This clonotype was detected only a few times. This chain joins TRBV20-1 and TRBJ2-2; the match to TRBD2 covers 9 bases. CDR1 is DFQATT and CDR2 is SNEGSKA in the germline V gene (reference sequence). The J segment lost 9 bases and the V segment lost 3 bases, leaving 14 bases of the junction unmatched. The CDR3 has 16 residues. This chain's CDR3 is CSARPLAGVHSRELFF. The DNA of the CDR3 is TGCAGTGCTAGGCCTTTAGCGGGAGTCCATAGCCGGGAGCTGTTTTTT.

This clonotype was picked up one time. CDR3 sequence (DNA): TGTGCCAGCAGCTTCGGGACTGGAGTCGGGGAGCTGTTTTTT. Residues: CASSFGTGVGELFF. The chain joins TRBV7-2 to TRBJ2-2; maybe TRBD2 (6 bases). The germline V and J ends were trimmed by 3 bases and 7 bases, with 12 bases remaining between them. The CDR3 runs to 14 residues. Germline CDR1 reads SGHTA; CDR2 reads FQGNSA.

The sample holds many counts of this clonotype. The genes are TRBV6-1 and TRBJ2-1, with 9 bases aligning to TRBD1. The CDR3 loop spans 19 amino acids. Losses at the gene ends were 5 bases for V and 0 bases for J; bases not matched to a gene: 14. Germline lookup yields CDR1 MNHNS and CDR2 SASEGT. CDR3: CASSKLPDRGPSSYNEQFF. Written as DNA, the CDR3 is TGTGCCAGCAGTAAACTCCCGGACAGGGGACCCAGCTCCTACAATGAGCAGTTCTTC.

This clonotype has a handful of counts. A much bigger clone sits one base away, suggesting this may be a read error. The V call is TRBV3-1, the J call TRBJ2-1, with D tentatively TRBD1 (6 bases). V lost 3 bases, J lost 1 base, and 10 bases lay in between. Germline V gene sequence: CDR1 LGHDT, CDR2 YNNKEL (reference sequence). This CDR3 spans 15 amino acids. The CDR3 nucleotides read TGTGCCAGCAGCCAGCGTGGGACATCCTACAATGAGCAGTTCTTC. Translation gives CASSQRGTSYNEQFF.

This clonotype was detected many times. The V gene is TRBV28, the J gene TRBJ1-5; D might be TRBD1 (6 bases). The CDR3 covers 15 residues. The germline V and J ends were trimmed by 8 bases and 5 bases, with 19 bases remaining between them. Looked up from germline, CDR1 is MDHEN and CDR2 is SYDVKM. This chain's CDR3 is CASRKEQGMDQPQHF. In nucleotides, the CDR3 is TGTGCCAGCCGTAAGGAGCAGGGGATGGATCAGCCCCAGCATTTT.